The sample holds a few counts of the clone carrying this TCR beta chain. It may be a read error: a sequence one base away is much more abundant. Reverse transcription of about 0.5 ug total RNA with a constant-region primer produced TCR beta cDNA. Three-round nested multiplex PCR performed with slightly modified ARM-PCR produced the TCR beta libraries. Forward primers for TRBV1-TRBV30 and a C-beta reverse primer served the first two PCR rounds, at about 10 cycles each. TCRdb independently ran MiXCR on the multiplex PCR reads; one entry per CDR3 protein. The sample yields about 120,000 distinct CDR3 sequences, about 68% seen once. The study co-extracted DNA and RNA from roughly 20-30 mg of unsorted bulk tissue. The ends were cut back, 3 bases at V and 4 bases at J, with 16 bases in the middle. This CDR3 contains 16 residues. Per the germline V gene, CDR1 is MGHRA and CDR2 is YSYEKL. These data are taken from a study of tumor-infiltrating lymphocytes in primary liver carcinoma.

The chain recombines TRBV4-1 with TRBJ2-1, with TRBD1 as a possible D gene (5 bases). This receptor was identified in a woman aged 55-70 years with primary liver carcinoma and hepatitis B virus infection. The sequenced sample consisted of liver tumor tissue from sampling region 1. Subset in this sample: tumor region T1, superior pole. For the CDR3, the DNA is TGCGCCAGCAGCCATGGGGCCTCGCGAGAATACAATGAGCAGTTCTTC. It codes for CASSHGASREYNEQFF.